The next 8 T cell receptor beta chains were all read from a single sample in a study of CD8+ T cells in alopecia areata. Extracted from the samples, RNA was reverse transcribed into cDNA to serve as the sequencing template. Here immunoSEQ multiplex PCR was the method, and the copy in TCRdb shows in-frame clones only, minus some. The sample was found to contain approximately 280,000 clones, and every one recurs. Using CD4, CD8alpha, NKG2D, NKG2ACE and other markers, pooled cutaneous lymph node cells were sorted. The sequenced material came from CD4+ T cells sorted from a lymph node. The receptor source for this set is a C3H/HeJ mouse with alopecia areata. The MHC haplotype of this mouse line is H2-k.

This clone has at least ten counts. Any gene name here is a mouse gene name. The CDR3 extends 4 residues past the end of the read, so its final part is completed from the germline J gene. J is TRBJ2-1 and V is TRBV31, with D perhaps TRBD1 (6 bases). Germline values: CDR1 GKSSPN, CDR2 SITVG. CDR3 length equals 14 residues. The V end was cut by 8 bases, the J end by 1 base, with 15 bases between. The CDR3 here is CARTWDKNYAEQFF. The part of the CDR3 DNA that was read is TGTGCCCGGACTTGGGACAAAAACTATGCT.

This clone was seen more than once but under ten times. Here the gene names and germline are mouse. The CDR3 end falls 4 residues outside the read, so it is completed with the germline J gene. The same CDR3 is also encoded by other DNA sequences in this sample. The rearrangement links TRBV31 to TRBJ2-1, with 10 bases matching TRBD2. Per germline, CDR1 GKSSPN and CDR2 SITVG. V lost 1 base to trimming and J lost 3 bases; unmatched junction nucleotides: 0. This CDR3 comprises 14 residues. Partial CDR3 DNA: TGTGCCTGGAGTCCTGGGGGGGCCTATGCT. It translates to CAWSPGGAYA. The whole CDR3 is CAWSPGGAYAEQFF.

A few counts support this clone. Here the gene names and germline are mouse. The DNA ends 4 residues before the CDR3 does, and the rest of the CDR3 is filled in from the germline J gene. The sample has other DNA sequences that encode this CDR3 too. The V call is TRBV13-1, the J call TRBJ2-1, with 8 bases fitting TRBD2. CDR1 is NSHNY, CDR2 SYGAGN, per germline. The CDR3 spans 15 residues. V lost 3 bases to trimming and J lost 1 base; unmatched junction nucleotides: 3. The sequenced part of the CDR3 DNA is TGTGCCAGCAGTGGGACTGGGCAAAACTATGCT. It translates to CASSGTGQNYA. The CDR3 in full is CASSGTGQNYAEQFF.

Concerning this clone: Gene names refer to mouse genes. The read is 4 residues too short to cover the CDR3 end, so that end is filled in from the germline J gene. Other DNA variants within this sample encode the same CDR3. This chain joins TRBV14 and TRBJ2-5; D unclear. Trimming cost V 5 bases and J 0 bases, with 7 bases left between them. CDR3 length: 13 residues. Germline V gene lookup returns CDR1 SGHDT and CDR2 FRDEAV. The sequenced part of the CDR3 DNA is TGTGCCAGCAGGCTGGAGAACCAAGAC. Amino acid sequence: CASRLENQD. In full, the CDR3 is CASRLENQDTQYF.

This clone was counted ten times or more. The genes are named according to mouse. Sequencing ends 4 residues short of the CDR3 end; the germline J gene provides the rest. The genes are TRBV1 and TRBJ2-2; TRBD2 might be the D (7 bases). This CDR3 region has 17 residues. The V gene's germline CDR1 is NSQYPW and CDR2 LRSPGD (reference sequence). The germline V and J ends were trimmed by 0 bases and 2 bases, with 13 bases remaining between them. The part of the CDR3 DNA that was read is TGCACCTGCAGTGCAGATTGGGGGGCGCGGAACACCGGG. Amino acids: CTCSADWGARNTG. The CDR3 as a whole reads CTCSADWGARNTGQLYF.

This clone came up a few times. Mouse gene names and germline throughout. The CDR3 is cut off 4 residues early in the read; its end comes from the germline J gene. Distinct nucleotide sequences in the sample also encode this CDR3. This chain links TRBV13-1 with TRBJ2-7; possible D gene TRBD1, 7 bases. The ends were cut back, 0 bases at V and 3 bases at J, with 13 bases in the middle. Germline CDR1 NSHNY, CDR2 SYGAGN. This CDR3 has 15 residues. CDR3 bases read: TGTGCCAGCAGTGATGCAGGGGGGAGGAGCTAT. Protein: CASSDAGGRSY. The complete CDR3 sequence is CASSDAGGRSYEQYF.

Concerning this clone itself: Gene names are the mouse ones. The sequenced fragment ends 4 residues before the CDR3 boundary, so the rest is inferred from the germline J gene. The chain has TRBV13-1 and TRBJ1-2, with 9 nucleotides matching TRBD1. The germline gives CDR1 NSHNY, CDR2 SYGAGN. The CDR3 covers 14 residues. V dropped 0 bases and J dropped 4; count of bases not matched to a gene: 1. The CDR3 here is CASSDGGQGSDYTF. Partial CDR3 DNA: TGTGCCAGCAGTGATGGGGGACAGGGCTCC.

In regard to this clone: The gene symbols are mouse symbols. The read terminates 4 residues ahead of where the CDR3 ends, so the germline J gene completes it. The rearrangement uses TRBV5 and TRBJ2-5, with no clear D. Germline CDR1 reads LGHNA; CDR2 reads YNLKQL (reference sequence). V lost 0 bases to trimming and J lost 0 bases, with 7 bases between them. The CDR3 consists of 15 residues. Partial CDR3 DNA: TGTGCCAGCAGCCAAGATTCAGCCAACCAAGAC. Translation gives CASSQDSANQD. The whole CDR3 sequence reads CASSQDSANQDTQYF.